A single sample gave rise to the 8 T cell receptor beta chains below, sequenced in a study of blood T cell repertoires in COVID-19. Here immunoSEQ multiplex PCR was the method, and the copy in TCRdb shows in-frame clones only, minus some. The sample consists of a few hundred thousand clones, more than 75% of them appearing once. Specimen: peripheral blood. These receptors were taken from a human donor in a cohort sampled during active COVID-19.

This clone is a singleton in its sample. The CDR3 coding sequence is TGTGCCAGCAGCCCCAACAGCGGGAGAGAGACCCAGTACTTC. This codes for CASSPNSGRETQYF. The genes are TRBV11-2 and TRBJ2-5; TRBD2 aligns across 8 bases. Per the germline V gene, CDR1 is SGHAT and CDR2 is FQNNGV. The ends lost 5 bases at V and 4 bases at J; junction bases unmatched: 6. The CDR3 sequence is 14 residues long.

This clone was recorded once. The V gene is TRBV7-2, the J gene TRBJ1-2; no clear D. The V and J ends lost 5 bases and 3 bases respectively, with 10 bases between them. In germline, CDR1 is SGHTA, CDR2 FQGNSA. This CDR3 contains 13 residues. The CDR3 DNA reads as TGTGCCAGCAGCCTTGTCGGGGACTATGGCTACACCTTC. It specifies CASSLVGDYGYTF.

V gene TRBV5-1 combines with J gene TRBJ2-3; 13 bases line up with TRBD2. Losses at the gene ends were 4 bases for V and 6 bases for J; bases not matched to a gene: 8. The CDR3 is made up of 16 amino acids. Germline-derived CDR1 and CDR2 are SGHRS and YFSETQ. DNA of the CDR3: TGCGCCAGCAGCCCCCGGACTAGCGGGGGTGGGGATACGCAGTATTTT. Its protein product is CASSPRTSGGGDTQYF.

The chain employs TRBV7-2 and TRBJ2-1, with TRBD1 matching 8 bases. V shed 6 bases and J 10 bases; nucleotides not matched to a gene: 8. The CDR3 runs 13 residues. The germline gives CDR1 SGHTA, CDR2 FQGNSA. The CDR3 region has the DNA TGTGCCAGCAGGCGTCCTGGGACAGGAGAGCAGTTCTTC. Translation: CASRRPGTGEQFF.

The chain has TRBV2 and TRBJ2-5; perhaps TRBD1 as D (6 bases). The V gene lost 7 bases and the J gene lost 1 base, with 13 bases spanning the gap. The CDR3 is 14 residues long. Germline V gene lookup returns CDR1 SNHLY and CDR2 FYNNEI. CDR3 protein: CASTLRTVQETQYF. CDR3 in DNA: TGTGCCAGCACCCTACGGACAGTCCAAGAGACCCAGTACTTC.

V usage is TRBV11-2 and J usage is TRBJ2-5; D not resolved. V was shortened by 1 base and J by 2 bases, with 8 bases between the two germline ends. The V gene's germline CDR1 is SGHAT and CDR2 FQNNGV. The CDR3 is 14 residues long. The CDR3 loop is CASSLASRQETQYF. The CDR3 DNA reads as TGTGCCAGCAGCTTAGCCAGTCGTCAAGAGACCCAGTACTTC.

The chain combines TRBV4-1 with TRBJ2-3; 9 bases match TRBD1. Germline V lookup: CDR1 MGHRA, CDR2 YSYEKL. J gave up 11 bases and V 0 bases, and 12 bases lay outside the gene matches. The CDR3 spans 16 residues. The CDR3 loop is CASSQEVGTGRGGQYF. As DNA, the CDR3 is TGCGCCAGCAGCCAAGAGGTTGGGACAGGGCGCGGAGGGCAGTATTTT.

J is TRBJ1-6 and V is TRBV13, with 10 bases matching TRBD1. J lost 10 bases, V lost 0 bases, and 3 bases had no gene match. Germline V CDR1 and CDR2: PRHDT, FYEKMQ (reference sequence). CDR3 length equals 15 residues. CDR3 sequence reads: CASSLGGQGWSPLHF. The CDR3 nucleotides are TGTGCCAGCAGCTTAGGGGGACAGGGGTGGTCACCCCTCCACTTT.